The clone carrying this T cell receptor (beta chain) has a count of ten or more. No antigen is known for it. The authors produced cDNA by 5'RACE using 10-nucleotide random UMIs. TCRdb ran MiXCR on the 5' RACE reads and lists one entry per CDR3 protein. Among tens of thousands of distinct CDR3 sequences listed, 4.3% were seen once. The sample comes from a study of neurological immune-mediated disorders. Study as a whole: Among about 34 multiple sclerosis patients, some 31 were relapsing-remitting and 3 were secondary progressive. General study results and limits: When grouped phylogenetically, the repertoires of 18 of the 34 multiple sclerosis patients fell together in one related-CDR3 cluster, which is a possible signature. Sharing of CDR3 amino acid sequences among expanded clones across subjects was absent, suggesting private repertoires in all groups.

Documented time point: longitudinal time-point 3. Trimming removed 5 bases at V and 7 bases at J, with 11 bases between. In germline, CDR1 is SGHTA, CDR2 FQGNSA. The CDR3 has 12 amino acids. The specimen was PBMCs. This sequence originates from a woman between 55 and 75 years old with multiple sclerosis. This chain uses TRBV7-2 with TRBJ1-2, with D unclear. The CDR3 reads CASSPGGVGYTF. As DNA, the CDR3 is TGTGCCAGCAGCCCAGGAGGAGTTGGCTACACCTTC.